This record covers a single T cell receptor (beta chain). It lacks a known antigen. Base qualities are not at hand, and no much larger clone is one base apart. The sample is drawn from a study of response to subunit inactivated influenza vaccine (dated by TCRdb to about 2018). Concerning the study at large: Deep quantitative T cell receptor repertoire profiling was used in the study to track responses to a trivalent subunit inactivated influenza vaccine.

What the authors observed across the whole study: According to the authors, only a limited number of new T cells may be recruited by each seasonal influenza vaccination.

Library method: RT-PCR. Sequencing instrument: Illumina HiSeq 2500. TCRdb ran its own pipeline on the public reads, namely fastp trimming at Q25 and MiXCR clone calling, and kept in-frame beta chains. Merged by CDR3 protein, the rows form single entries marked with the most common genes and DNA. In all, the sample holds around 650,000 distinct CDR3 sequences, and around a sixth of those were seen once. The ten most abundant clones make up roughly 10% of the sample. A distance of 7 bases separates the germline ends of V and J, which lose 1 base and 0 bases respectively. The CDR3 numbers 14 residues from cysteine through phenylalanine. Just the 42-base CDR3 DNA is kept, in frame starting at base 1. The germline V gene (reference sequence) provides CDR1 GTSNPN and CDR2 SVGIG.

The chain is encoded by TRBV30 joined to TRBJ2-1, with the identity of the D gene unclear. This receptor was obtained from a man in his fifties who received an inactivated influenza vaccine. Donor details come from another sample of the same person, matched by shared clones. The material sequenced was PBMCs from blood, taken approximately 13 days after vaccination. The encoded CDR3 is CAWSGGSSYNEQFF. The DNA reads TGTGCCTGGAGTGGCGGAAGCTCCTACAATGAGCAGTTCTTC.